The following is a T cell receptor (beta chain) sequence with its context. Antigen: not known. The V gene lost 5 bases and the J gene lost 10 bases, with 21 bases spanning the gap. CDR1 is SGHAT and CDR2 is FQNNGV in the germline V gene. The CDR3 is 15 amino acids. This specimen belongs to a study of cytomegalovirus exposure and HLA in healthy donors. Regarding the study as a whole: TCR beta V segments were, for the most part, productive about 87% or about 30% of the time in an earlier analysis. Across donors, sequencing depth was assumed by presence/absence analyses to be roughly uniform.

The PCR had 60 Vbeta and 13 Jbeta primers. Assay: immunoSEQ multiplex PCR; the TCRdb copy retains only in-frame clones and omits some. This table has over 65,000 clones, over 70% appearing once. The chain has TRBV11-2 and TRBJ2-1; D may be TRBD2 (5 bases). This sequence originates from a woman between 35 and 50 years old in good health and CMV-seronegative. The sample was PBMCs. In DNA, the CDR3 is TGTGCCAGCAGCCGGGCCGCATACGCCTCGGGGGAGCAGTTCTTC. This gives the protein CASSRAAYASGEQFF.